The 18 T cell receptor beta chains reported below all come from one sample, sequenced in a study of blood T cell repertoires in COVID-19. Method: immunoSEQ multiplex PCR; TCRdb's copy keeps in-frame clones and lacks some. The table records 100,000 to 150,000 clones, roughly 90% of them present only once. The sample was peripheral blood. The receptor set was obtained from a man aged 65-85 years with active COVID-19.

This chain uses TRBV25-1 with TRBJ2-3, with a weak D call TRBD2 (7 bases). CDR1 is MGHDK and CDR2 is SYGVNS in the germline V gene. V shed 10 bases and J shed 4 bases, with 15 bases lying between them. The CDR3 is made up of 13 amino acids. The CDR3 loop is CATEGGSSDTQYF. The DNA of the CDR3 is TGTGCCACCGAGGGGGGGAGTTCAGATACGCAGTATTTT.

The table lists this clone with a few counts. This chain uses TRBV19 with TRBJ1-1; no definite D call. Germline values: CDR1 LNHDA, CDR2 SQIVND (reference sequence). The CDR3 runs to 11 residues. V lost 3 bases and J lost 4, with 3 bases in between. CDR3 loop: CASSIGTEAFF. CDR3 bases: TGTGCCAGTAGTATCGGCACTGAAGCTTTCTTT.

This chain links TRBV2 with TRBJ1-2; tentative D call: TRBD1 (5 bases). Germline CDR1 and CDR2: SNHLY and FYNNEI. The CDR3 contains 15 residues. V gave up 8 bases and J gave up 0 bases, with 16 bases separating them. The chain's CDR3 is CASGGSGGSNYGYTF. The DNA for the CDR3 is TGTGCCAGCGGGGGGAGTGGTGGATCTAACTATGGCTACACCTTC.

J is TRBJ2-1 and V is TRBV4-1; TRBD2 aligns across 14 bases. V shed 2 bases and J 7 bases; nucleotides not matched to a gene: 7. Germline CDR1 is MGHRA and CDR2 is YSYEKL. The CDR3 sequence is 17 residues long. DNA of the CDR3: TGCGCCAGCAGCCAACCGACTAGCGGGAGGGCCGGGAATGAGCAGTTCTTC. Its translation is CASSQPTSGRAGNEQFF.

The chain combines TRBV3-1 (or the pseudogene TRBV3-2) with TRBJ1-2; 10 nucleotides agree with TRBD1. The CDR3 runs 17 residues. The V and J ends lost 0 bases and 2 bases, in that order; junction bases with no gene match: 6. CDR1 and CDR2 from the germline V gene are LGHDT and YNNKEL (reference sequence). For the CDR3, the DNA is TGTGCCAGCAGCCAAGATCCCCGGACAGGGGGAAACTATGGCTACACCTTC. Amino acids: CASSQDPRTGGNYGYTF.

This clone was counted once. The genes are TRBV27 and TRBJ2-7; 9 nucleotides match TRBD2. This CDR3 region has 14 residues. Germline loops: CDR1 MNHEY, CDR2 SMNVEV (reference sequence). The junction had 0 bases not matched to a gene; V was cut back by 3 bases and J by 0 bases. CDR3 residues: CASSFSGSSYEQYF. In DNA form, the CDR3 reads TGTGCCAGCAGTTTTAGCGGGAGCTCCTACGAGCAGTACTTC.

The chain is built from TRBV5-1 and TRBJ2-1; D uncertain. The CDR3 sequence is 14 residues long. Trimming stripped 0 bases from V and 3 bases from J, with 7 bases between. Germline CDR1 is SGHRS and CDR2 is YFSETQ. In DNA, the CDR3 is TGCGCCAGCAGCTTGGAACAGCTCTACAATGAGCAGTTCTTC. The encoded protein is CASSLEQLYNEQFF.

This chain links TRBV4-1 with TRBJ1-1, with D maybe TRBD1 (6 bases). The CDR3 runs 14 residues. Germline assignment: CDR1 MGHRA and CDR2 YSYEKL. The ends were cut back, 8 bases at V and 1 base at J, with 14 bases in the middle. The CDR3 DNA reads TGCGCCAGCGCATTCCGCAGGGGGAACACTGAAGCTTTCTTT. Its protein product is CASAFRRGNTEAFF.

The V gene is TRBV18, the J gene TRBJ1-2, with 10 bases fitting TRBD1. CDR1 KGHSH and CDR2 LQKENI come from the germline V gene. V was clipped by 3 bases and J by 7 bases; unmatched bases: 11. This CDR3 spans 16 amino acids. The CDR3 DNA is TGTGCCAGCTCACCCCTCGGGACAGGGGCCGATCTTGGCTACACCTTC. As protein: CASSPLGTGADLGYTF.

J is TRBJ2-1 and V is TRBV7-9; D gene uncertain. There are 14 residues in the CDR3. V shed 3 bases and J shed 3 bases, with 9 bases lying between them. Germline CDR1 is SEHNR and CDR2 is FQNEAQ (reference sequence). CDR3 loop: CASSFRPSYNEQFF. The CDR3, as DNA: TGTGCCAGCAGCTTTAGGCCTAGCTACAATGAGCAGTTCTTC.

This clone was counted a single time. The chain carries TRBV7-9 and TRBJ2-5; 7 nucleotides line up with TRBD2. Looked up from germline, CDR1 is SEHNR and CDR2 is FQNEAQ (reference sequence). V gave up 3 bases and J gave up 0 bases; unmatched junction bases: 7. This CDR3 has 16 residues. CDR3 DNA sequence: TGTGCCAGCAGCTTTGGTGGGAGCGGGAACCAAGAGACCCAGTACTTC. Protein sequence: CASSFGGSGNQETQYF.

CDR3 residues: CASRGQGEGGSNQPQHF. As DNA, the CDR3 is TGTGCCAGTAGGGGACAGGGTGAGGGTGGGAGCAATCAGCCCCAGCATTTT. This chain uses TRBV19 with TRBJ1-5; 9 bases align to TRBD1. The CDR3 extends over 17 amino acids. Germline V CDR1 and CDR2: LNHDA, SQIVND (reference sequence). The V and J ends lost 6 bases and 1 base, in that order; junction bases with no gene match: 10. Using reference TRBV19 and TRBJ1-5 for the parts outside the CDR3, the full variable domain is DGGITQSPKYLFRKEGQNVTLSCEQNLNHDAMYWYRQDPGQGLRLIYYSQIVNDFQKGDIAEGYSVSREKKESFPLTVTSAQKNPTAFYLCASRGQGEGGSNQPQHFGDGTRLSIL.

This chain uses TRBV28 with TRBJ2-5, with D possibly being TRBD2 (7 bases). Matching the DNA end better, TRBJ2-7 makes the J call doubtful. From germline, CDR1 is MDHEN and CDR2 SYDVKM. This CDR3 is built from 16 residues. The CDR3 coding sequence is TGTGCCAGCAGTGGCTCAGGGGACACGGGGGGCTACGAGCAGTACTTC. This codes for CASSGSGDTGGYEQYF.

V is TRBV7-2 and J is TRBJ2-7, with a weak D call TRBD2 (5 bases). Germline lookup yields CDR1 SGHTA and CDR2 FQGNSA. V gave up 3 bases and J gave up 3 bases, with 18 bases separating them. This CDR3 contains 16 residues. CDR3 DNA sequence: TGTGCCAGCAGCTTGTTTGAAGGTGGGAGCCTCTACGAGCAGTACTTC. Its translation is CASSLFEGGSLYEQYF.

The chain joins TRBV6-6 to TRBJ2-3; possibly TRBD2 for D (6 bases). Trimming removed 11 bases at V and 1 base at J, with 13 bases between. The CDR3 contains 13 residues. CDR1 is MNHNY, CDR2 SVGAGI, per germline (reference sequence). The CDR3 DNA is TGTGCCGTACGACTAGGAGGCACAGATACGCAGTATTTT. It translates to CAVRLGGTDTQYF.

The chain combines TRBV5-1 with TRBJ2-1, with 10 bases that match TRBD2. J was trimmed by 9 bases and V by 4 bases; bases with no gene match: 7. Per the germline V gene, CDR1 is SGHRS and CDR2 is YFSETQ. The CDR3 has 14 residues. DNA of the CDR3: TGCGCCAGCAGCCCTCTAGCGGGAGTGAGTGAGCAGTTCTTC. Its translation is CASSPLAGVSEQFF.

V is TRBV18 and J is TRBJ2-1, with 7 bases fitting TRBD2. This CDR3 has 15 amino acids. Germline CDR1 reads KGHSH; CDR2 reads LQKENI. Trimming took 6 bases from V and 4 from J; bases not matched to a gene: 9. The CDR3 nucleotides read TGTGCCAGCTCTCCCAGGGAGGGCCGGTACAATGAGCAGTTCTTC. It yields the protein CASSPREGRYNEQFF.

The chain uses TRBV28 and TRBJ1-5; D is uncertain. CDR3 length: 13 amino acids. Trimming stripped 3 bases from V and 6 bases from J, with 9 bases between. CDR1 is MDHEN and CDR2 is SYDVKM in the germline V gene. CDR3: CASSFGVSQPQHF. For the CDR3, the DNA is TGTGCCAGCAGTTTCGGGGTAAGTCAGCCCCAGCATTTT.